Below are 13 T cell receptor beta chains sequenced from a single sample in a study of T cells in localized non-small cell lung cancer. Some clones are missing from TCRdb's copy, which holds only in-frame ones; the method was immunoSEQ multiplex PCR. The sample yields about 31,000 clones, approximately 86% seen once. Sequenced here: peripheral blood mononuclear cells, sampled before any cancer treatment. These receptors were taken from a woman between 40 and 69 years old with stage III lung adenocarcinoma.

The chain recombines TRBV2 with TRBJ2-4; D may be TRBD1 (6 bases). V was trimmed by 4 bases and J by 0 bases, leaving 7 bases between them. The CDR3 has 14 amino acids. CDR1 is SNHLY and CDR2 is FYNNEI in the germline V gene. The DNA of the CDR3 is TGTGCCAGCAGTGCAGGGGTAGCCAAAAACATTCAGTACTTC. Translation: CASSAGVAKNIQYF.

The chain joins TRBV7-2 to TRBJ2-5; no clear D. CDR1 and CDR2 (germline): SGHTA, FQGNSA. The CDR3 is 13 residues long. V lost 5 bases, J lost 5 bases, and 12 bases lay in between. Written as DNA, the CDR3 is TGTGCCAGCAGCGGCGGCCACCGCGAGACCCAGTACTTC. Amino acids: CASSGGHRETQYF.

This chain links TRBV5-1 with TRBJ1-1; D is ambiguous. Per germline, CDR1 SGHRS and CDR2 YFSETQ. This CDR3 has 14 residues. V lost 0 bases and J 0 bases, leaving 6 bases between the germline ends. As DNA, the CDR3 is TGCGCCAGCAGCTTGGACATTGTGAACACTGAAGCTTTCTTT. This gives the protein CASSLDIVNTEAFF.

This sequence joins TRBV5-1 and TRBJ2-1; TRBD2 matches at 11 bases. Germline V CDR1 and CDR2: SGHRS, YFSETQ. The CDR3 has 15 amino acids. Trimming took 5 bases from V and 5 from J; bases not matched to a gene: 6. As DNA, the CDR3 is TGCGCCAGCAGAACCGGGACTAGCGGAAACAATGAGCAGTTCTTC. Translating gives CASRTGTSGNNEQFF.

V is TRBV5-4 and J is TRBJ1-1; 10 positions agree with TRBD1. V lost 3 bases to trimming and J lost 3 bases; unmatched junction nucleotides: 8. From germline, CDR1 is SGHNT and CDR2 YYREEE (reference sequence). The CDR3 is 16 residues long. The CDR3 DNA follows: TGTGCCAGCAGCTATCTGGACAGGGGGGAGGACACTGAAGCTTTCTTT. Its translation is CASSYLDRGEDTEAFF.

In this sample, this clone turned up once. This chain connects TRBV15 to TRBJ1-4, with D perhaps matching TRBD1 (5 bases). CDR3 length: 15 residues. Germline V CDR1 and CDR2: LNHNV, YYDKDF (reference sequence). Trimming shortened V by 2 bases and J by 8 bases, and 15 bases separated the two germline ends. CDR3 DNA sequence: TGTGCCACCAGCAGACCTGGAGGGGATGGCGAAAAACTGTTTTTT. As protein: CATSRPGGDGEKLFF.

The rearrangement uses TRBV19 and TRBJ1-1, with 8 bases that match TRBD1. The CDR3 is 14 amino acids. Losses at the gene ends were 5 bases for V and 5 bases for J; bases not matched to a gene: 7. Germline-derived CDR1 and CDR2 are LNHDA and SQIVND (reference sequence). The DNA of the CDR3 is TGTGCCAGTAGTGGCAGGGGGCATTGGACTGAAGCTTTCTTT. Translating it yields CASSGRGHWTEAFF.

The genes are TRBV2 and TRBJ2-4; no reliable D call. Germline CDR1 reads SNHLY; CDR2 reads FYNNEI. The length of the CDR3 is 14 residues. V was trimmed by 1 base and J by 6 bases, leaving 10 bases between them. CDR3 sequence: CASSEGLAPNIQYF. In DNA, the CDR3 is TGTGCCAGCAGTGAAGGTCTCGCCCCAAACATTCAGTACTTC.

As DNA, the CDR3 is TGTGCCAGTAGTGGACCGACAGGGGTCGGGCACTATGGCTACACCTTC. Its protein product is CASSGPTGVGHYGYTF. This chain connects TRBV19 to TRBJ1-2; 8 positions match TRBD1. Trimming took 5 bases from V and 3 from J; bases not matched to a gene: 11. Germline CDR1 is LNHDA and CDR2 is SQIVND (reference sequence). This CDR3 is built from 16 residues.

V usage is TRBV6-1 and J usage is TRBJ1-2; D call uncertain. Germline lookup yields CDR1 MNHNS and CDR2 SASEGT. CDR3 size: 13 residues. The V end was cut by 0 bases, the J end by 7 bases, with 9 bases between. The CDR3 region has the DNA TGTGCCAGCAGTGAAGCGCCGGTCCGTGGCTACACCTTC. This encodes CASSEAPVRGYTF.

The V call is TRBV18, the J call TRBJ2-5, with D possibly matching TRBD2 (6 bases). The CDR3 runs to 16 residues. Germline V gene data show CDR1 as KGHSH and CDR2 as LQKENI. Trimming removed 1 base at V and 1 base at J, with 13 bases between. The CDR3 DNA reads TGTGCCAGCTCACCACAGGGAGGCGGGACCCAAGAGACCCAGTACTTC. Protein: CASSPQGGGTQETQYF.

The chain employs TRBV30 and TRBJ2-7; 7 nucleotides agree with TRBD1. V was pared by 4 bases and J by 7 bases, with 16 bases of the junction left unmatched. Germline-derived CDR1 and CDR2 are GTSNPN and SVGIG (reference sequence). CDR3 length: 15 amino acids. The CDR3 DNA sequence: TGTGCCTGGACCTCGGGCCAGGGGGTATTAGGGGAGCAGTACTTC. Protein product: CAWTSGQGVLGEQYF.

The V gene is TRBV7-3, the J gene TRBJ1-2; D uncertain. There are 15 residues in the CDR3. V gave up 4 bases and J gave up 2 bases, with 14 bases separating them. CDR1 and CDR2 from the germline V gene are SGHTA and FQGTGA. This chain's CDR3 is CASSSPREGNYGYTF. The CDR3 nucleotides are TGTGCCAGCAGCTCCCCCCGGGAGGGAAACTATGGCTACACCTTC.